This TCR beta chain emerged from a study of yellow fever vaccine responses in identical twins. TCRdb recomputed calls from the RT-PCR reads with MiXCR, one row per CDR3 protein. The data contain roughly 1,200 distinct CDR3 sequences, roughly 78% of them singletons. Germline assignment: CDR1 SGHNT and CDR2 YYREEE (reference sequence). V was shortened by 4 bases and J by 3 bases, with 15 bases between the two germline ends. This CDR3 region has 15 residues. The rearrangement links TRBV5-4 to TRBJ2-3, with a weak D call TRBD2 (5 bases). This TCR was sampled from a female donor who received the yellow fever vaccine. Sequences were derived from T cells from blood (PBMCs), unsorted or a sorted subset (not recorded which), sampled before or after yellow fever vaccination (not recorded which). CDR3 nucleotides: TGTGCCAGCAGCGGATGGACTCCCCAAACAGATACGCAGTATTTT. Protein: CASSGWTPQTDTQYF.